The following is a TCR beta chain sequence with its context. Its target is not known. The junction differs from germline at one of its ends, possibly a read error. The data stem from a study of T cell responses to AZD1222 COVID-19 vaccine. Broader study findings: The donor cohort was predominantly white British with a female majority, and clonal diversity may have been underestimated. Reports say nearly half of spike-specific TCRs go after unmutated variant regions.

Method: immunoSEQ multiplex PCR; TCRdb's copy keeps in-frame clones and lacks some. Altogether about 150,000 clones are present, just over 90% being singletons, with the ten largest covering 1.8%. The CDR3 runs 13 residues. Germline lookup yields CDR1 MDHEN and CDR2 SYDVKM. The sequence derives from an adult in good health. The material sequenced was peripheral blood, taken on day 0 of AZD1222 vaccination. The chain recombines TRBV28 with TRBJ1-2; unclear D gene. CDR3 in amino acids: CASTKKLTDTPPF. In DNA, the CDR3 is TGTGCCAGCACCAAAAAACTGACCGACACCCCTCCTTTT.